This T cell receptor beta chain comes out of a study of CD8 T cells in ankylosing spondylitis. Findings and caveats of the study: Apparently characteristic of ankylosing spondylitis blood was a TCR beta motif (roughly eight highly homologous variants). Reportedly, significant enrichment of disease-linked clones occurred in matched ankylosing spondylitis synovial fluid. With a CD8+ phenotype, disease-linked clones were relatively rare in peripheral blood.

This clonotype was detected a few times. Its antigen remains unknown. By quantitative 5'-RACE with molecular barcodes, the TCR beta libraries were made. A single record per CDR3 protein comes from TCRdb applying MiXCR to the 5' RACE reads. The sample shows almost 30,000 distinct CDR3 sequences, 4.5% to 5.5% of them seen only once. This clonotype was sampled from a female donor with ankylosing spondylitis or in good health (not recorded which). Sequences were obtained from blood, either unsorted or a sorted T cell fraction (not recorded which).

The CDR3 here is CASSVQHTGVLDEQYF. DNA of the CDR3: TGTGCCAGCAGCGTACAGCATACAGGGGTCCTGGATGAGCAGTACTTC. The chain has TRBV9 and TRBJ2-7; 7 bases fit TRBD1. With 1 base clipped from V and 7 bases from J, the junction kept 14 bases outside the gene matches. The germline CDR1 and CDR2 sequences are SGDLS and YYNGEE. The CDR3 length is 16 residues. The full variable domain, in which reference TRBV9 and TRBJ2-7 provide the parts outside the CDR3, is DSGVTQTPKHLITATGQRVTLRCSPRSGDLSVYWYQQSLDQGLQFLIQYYNGEERAKGNILERFSAQQFPDLHSELNLSSLELGDSALYFCASSVQHTGVLDEQYFGPGTRLTVT.